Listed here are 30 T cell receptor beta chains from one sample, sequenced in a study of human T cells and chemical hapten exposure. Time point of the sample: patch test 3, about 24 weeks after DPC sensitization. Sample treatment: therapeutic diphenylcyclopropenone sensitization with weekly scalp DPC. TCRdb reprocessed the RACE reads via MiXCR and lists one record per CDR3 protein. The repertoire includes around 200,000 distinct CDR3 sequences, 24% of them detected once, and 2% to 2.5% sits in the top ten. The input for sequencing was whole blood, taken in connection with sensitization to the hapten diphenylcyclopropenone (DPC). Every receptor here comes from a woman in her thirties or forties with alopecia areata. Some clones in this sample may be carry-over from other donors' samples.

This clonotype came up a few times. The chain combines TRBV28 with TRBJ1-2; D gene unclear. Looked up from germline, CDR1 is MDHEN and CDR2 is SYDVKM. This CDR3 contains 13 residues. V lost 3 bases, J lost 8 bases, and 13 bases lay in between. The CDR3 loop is CASSFGLLAGYTF. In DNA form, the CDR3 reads TGTGCCAGCAGTTTTGGCTTGCTGGCGGGCTACACCTTC.

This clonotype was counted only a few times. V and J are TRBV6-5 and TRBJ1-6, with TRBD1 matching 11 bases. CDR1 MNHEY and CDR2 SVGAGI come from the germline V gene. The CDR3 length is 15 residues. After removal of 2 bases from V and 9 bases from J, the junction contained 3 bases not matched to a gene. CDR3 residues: CASSYEGQGVSPLHF. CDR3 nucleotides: TGTGCCAGCAGTTACGAGGGACAGGGGGTTTCACCCCTCCACTTT.

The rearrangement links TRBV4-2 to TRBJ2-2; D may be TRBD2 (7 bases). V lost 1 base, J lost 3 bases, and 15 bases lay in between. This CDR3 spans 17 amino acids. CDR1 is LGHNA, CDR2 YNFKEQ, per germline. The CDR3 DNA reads TGTGCCAGCAGCCAAGCAGCGGGCGGGGGCGACACCGGGGAGCTGTTTTTT. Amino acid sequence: CASSQAAGGGDTGELFF.

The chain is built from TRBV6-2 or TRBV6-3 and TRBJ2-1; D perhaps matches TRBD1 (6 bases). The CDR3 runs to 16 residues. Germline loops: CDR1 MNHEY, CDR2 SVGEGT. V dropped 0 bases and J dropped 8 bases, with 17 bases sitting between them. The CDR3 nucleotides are TGTGCCAGCAGTTACTCGCTGGAAGGGGGTGTAGATGAGCAGTTCTTC. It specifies CASSYSLEGGVDEQFF.

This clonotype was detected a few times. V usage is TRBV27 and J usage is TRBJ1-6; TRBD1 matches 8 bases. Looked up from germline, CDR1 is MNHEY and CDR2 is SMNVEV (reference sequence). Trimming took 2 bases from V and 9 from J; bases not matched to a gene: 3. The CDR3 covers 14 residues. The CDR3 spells CASSLGTGSSPLHF. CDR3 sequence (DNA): TGTGCCAGCAGTTTAGGGACAGGATCTTCACCCCTCCACTTT.

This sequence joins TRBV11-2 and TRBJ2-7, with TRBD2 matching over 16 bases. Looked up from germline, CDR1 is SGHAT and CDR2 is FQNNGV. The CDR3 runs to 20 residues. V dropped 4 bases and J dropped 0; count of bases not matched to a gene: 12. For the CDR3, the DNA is TGTGCCAGCAGCTACCCGGGGACTAGCGGGAGGGTTCCTAGCTCCTACGAGCAGTACTTC. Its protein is CASSYPGTSGRVPSSYEQYF.

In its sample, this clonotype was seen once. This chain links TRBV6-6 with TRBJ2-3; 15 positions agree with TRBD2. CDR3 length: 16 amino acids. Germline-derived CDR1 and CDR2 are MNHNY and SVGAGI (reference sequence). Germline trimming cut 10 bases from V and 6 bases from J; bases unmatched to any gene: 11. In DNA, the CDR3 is TGTGCCATTTCGGGGACTAGCGGGGGGCCCAGGGATACGCAGTATTTT. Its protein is CAISGTSGGPRDTQYF.

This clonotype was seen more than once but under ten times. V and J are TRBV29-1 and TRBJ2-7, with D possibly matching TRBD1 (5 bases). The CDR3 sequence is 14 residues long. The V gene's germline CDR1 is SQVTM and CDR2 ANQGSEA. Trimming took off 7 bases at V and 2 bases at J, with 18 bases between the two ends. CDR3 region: CSGTTPWGTYEQYF. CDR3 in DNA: TGCAGCGGAACGACCCCCTGGGGCACCTACGAGCAGTACTTC.

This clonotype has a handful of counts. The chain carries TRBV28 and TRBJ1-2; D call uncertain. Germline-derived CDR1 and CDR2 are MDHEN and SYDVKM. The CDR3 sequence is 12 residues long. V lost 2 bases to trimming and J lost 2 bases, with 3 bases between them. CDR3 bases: TGTGCCAGCAGTTTACCAAACTATGGCTACACCTTC. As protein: CASSLPNYGYTF.

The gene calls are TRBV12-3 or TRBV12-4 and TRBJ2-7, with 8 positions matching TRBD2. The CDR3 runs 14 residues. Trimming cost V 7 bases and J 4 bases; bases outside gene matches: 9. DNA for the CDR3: TGTGCCAGCACTCCCCGACTAGCGCGGTACGAGCAGTACTTC. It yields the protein CASTPRLARYEQYF.

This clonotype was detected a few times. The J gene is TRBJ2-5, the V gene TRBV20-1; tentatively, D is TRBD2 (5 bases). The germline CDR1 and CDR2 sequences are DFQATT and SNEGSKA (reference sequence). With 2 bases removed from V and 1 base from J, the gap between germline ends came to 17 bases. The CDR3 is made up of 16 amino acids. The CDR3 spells CSARTPLVAFQETQYF. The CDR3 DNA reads TGCAGTGCTAGAACACCCCTAGTAGCGTTCCAAGAGACCCAGTACTTC.

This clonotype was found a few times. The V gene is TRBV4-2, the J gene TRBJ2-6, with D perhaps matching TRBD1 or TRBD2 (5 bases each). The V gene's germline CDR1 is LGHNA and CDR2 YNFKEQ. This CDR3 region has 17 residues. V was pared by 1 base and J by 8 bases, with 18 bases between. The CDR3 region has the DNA TGTGCCAGCAGCCAAGTAACCCAGGGACGCTCGTCCAACGTCCTGACTTTC. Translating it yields CASSQVTQGRSSNVLTF.

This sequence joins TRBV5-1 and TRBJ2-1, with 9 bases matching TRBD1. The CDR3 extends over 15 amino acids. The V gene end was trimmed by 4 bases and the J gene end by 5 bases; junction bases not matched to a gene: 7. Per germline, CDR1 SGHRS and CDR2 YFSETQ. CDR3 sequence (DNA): TGCGCCAGCAGCCGGACAGGGGCTCTGAACAATGAGCAGTTCTTC. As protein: CASSRTGALNNEQFF.

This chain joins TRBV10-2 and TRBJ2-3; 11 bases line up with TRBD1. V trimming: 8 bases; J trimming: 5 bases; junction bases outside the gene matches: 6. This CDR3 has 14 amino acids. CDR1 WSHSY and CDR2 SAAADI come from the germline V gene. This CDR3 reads CASLGQGARDTQYF. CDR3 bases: TGCGCCAGCCTAGGACAGGGGGCACGAGATACGCAGTATTTT.

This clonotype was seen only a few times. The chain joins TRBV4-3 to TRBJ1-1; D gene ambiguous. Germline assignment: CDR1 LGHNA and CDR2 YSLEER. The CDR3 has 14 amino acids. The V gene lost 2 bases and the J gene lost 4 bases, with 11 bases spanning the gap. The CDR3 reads CASSQIPPGTEAFF. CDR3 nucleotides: TGCGCCAGCAGCCAAATTCCACCGGGCACTGAAGCTTTCTTT.

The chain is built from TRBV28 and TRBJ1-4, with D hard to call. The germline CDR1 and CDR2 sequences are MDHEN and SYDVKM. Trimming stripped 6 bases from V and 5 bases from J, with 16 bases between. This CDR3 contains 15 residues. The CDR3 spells CASRPDPLRNEKLFF. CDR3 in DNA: TGTGCCAGCAGACCGGACCCCCTAAGGAATGAAAAACTGTTTTTT.

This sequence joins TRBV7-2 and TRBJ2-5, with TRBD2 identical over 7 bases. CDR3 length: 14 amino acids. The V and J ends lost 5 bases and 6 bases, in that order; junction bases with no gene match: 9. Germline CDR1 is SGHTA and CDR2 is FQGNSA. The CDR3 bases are TGTGCCAGCAGCCCCCGCGGGGGAGAGAAGACCCAGTACTTC. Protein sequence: CASSPRGGEKTQYF.

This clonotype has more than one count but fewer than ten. DNA of the CDR3: TGTGCCAGCAGCAAGGTGCTTGGGGCCCATCAGCCCCAGCATTTT. Translating it yields CASSKVLGAHQPQHF. The chain combines TRBV7-8 with TRBJ1-5; D might be TRBD1 (5 bases). The V end was cut by 5 bases, the J end by 5 bases, with 16 bases between. Germline V gene data show CDR1 as SGHVS and CDR2 as FQNEAQ. The CDR3 length is 15 residues.

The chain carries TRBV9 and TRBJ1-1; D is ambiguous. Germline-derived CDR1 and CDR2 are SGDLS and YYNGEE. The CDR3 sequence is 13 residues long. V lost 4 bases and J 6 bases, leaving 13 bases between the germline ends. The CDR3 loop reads CASSLGVEAEAFF. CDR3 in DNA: TGTGCCAGCAGCTTAGGCGTGGAGGCTGAAGCTTTCTTT.

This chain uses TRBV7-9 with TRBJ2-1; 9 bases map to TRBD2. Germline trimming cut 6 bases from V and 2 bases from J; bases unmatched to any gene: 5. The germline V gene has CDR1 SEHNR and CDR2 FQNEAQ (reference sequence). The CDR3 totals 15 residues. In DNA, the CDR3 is TGTGCCAGCAGTCGTAGCGGGAGCGCCTACAATGAGCAGTTCTTC. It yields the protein CASSRSGSAYNEQFF.

CDR3 nucleotide sequence: TGTGCCAGCAGTTATCAGGTACTGAACACTGAAGCTTTCTTT. It specifies CASSYQVLNTEAFF. The V call is TRBV6-2 or TRBV6-3, the J call TRBJ1-1; D is uncertain. Germline lookup yields CDR1 MNHEY and CDR2 SVGEGT. The CDR3 runs 14 residues. V lost 3 bases, J lost 0 bases, and 8 bases lay in between.

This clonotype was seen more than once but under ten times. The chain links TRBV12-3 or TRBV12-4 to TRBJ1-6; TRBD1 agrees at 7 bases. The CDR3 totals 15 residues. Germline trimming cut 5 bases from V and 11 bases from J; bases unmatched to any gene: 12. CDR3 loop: CASSISGGVEAPLHF. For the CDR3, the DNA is TGTGCCAGCAGTATATCAGGGGGAGTAGAGGCACCCCTCCACTTT.

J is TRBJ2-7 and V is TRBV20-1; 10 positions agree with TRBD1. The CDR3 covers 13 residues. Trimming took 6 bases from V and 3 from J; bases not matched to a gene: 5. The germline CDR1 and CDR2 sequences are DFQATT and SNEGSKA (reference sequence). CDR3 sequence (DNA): TGCAGTGCCTTCGACAGGGGGCACTACGAGCAGTACTTC. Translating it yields CSAFDRGHYEQYF.

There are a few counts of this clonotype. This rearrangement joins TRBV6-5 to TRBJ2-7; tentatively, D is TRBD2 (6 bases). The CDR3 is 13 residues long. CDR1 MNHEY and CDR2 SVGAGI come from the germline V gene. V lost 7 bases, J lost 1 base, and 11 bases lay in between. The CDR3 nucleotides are TGTGCCAGCACCGCGGGGTTATCCTACGAGCAGTACTTC. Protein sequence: CASTAGLSYEQYF.

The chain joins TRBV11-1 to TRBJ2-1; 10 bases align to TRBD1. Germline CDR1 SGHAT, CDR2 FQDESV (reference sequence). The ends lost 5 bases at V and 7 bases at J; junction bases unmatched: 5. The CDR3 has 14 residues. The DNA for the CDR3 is TGTGCCAGCAGCCAGGGACAGGGGCGGAATGAGCAGTTCTTC. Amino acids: CASSQGQGRNEQFF. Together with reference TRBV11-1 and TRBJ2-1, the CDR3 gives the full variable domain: EAEVAQSPRYKITEKSQAVAFWCDPISGHATLYWYRQILGQGPELLVQFQDESVVDDSQLPKDRFSAERLKGVDSTLKIQPAELGDSAMYLCASSQGQGRNEQFFGPGTRLTVL.

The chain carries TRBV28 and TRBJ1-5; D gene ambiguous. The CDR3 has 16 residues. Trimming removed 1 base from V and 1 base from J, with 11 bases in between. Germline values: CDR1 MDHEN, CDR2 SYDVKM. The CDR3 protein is CASSLFSAESNQPQHF. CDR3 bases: TGTGCCAGCAGTTTATTTTCGGCCGAAAGCAATCAGCCCCAGCATTTT.

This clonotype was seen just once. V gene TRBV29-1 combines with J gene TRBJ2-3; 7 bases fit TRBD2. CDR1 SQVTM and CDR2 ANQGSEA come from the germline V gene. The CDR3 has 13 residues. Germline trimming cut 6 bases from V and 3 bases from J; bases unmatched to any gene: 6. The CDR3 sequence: CSVRAGYTDTQYF. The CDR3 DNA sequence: TGCAGCGTAAGAGCGGGATATACAGATACGCAGTATTTT.

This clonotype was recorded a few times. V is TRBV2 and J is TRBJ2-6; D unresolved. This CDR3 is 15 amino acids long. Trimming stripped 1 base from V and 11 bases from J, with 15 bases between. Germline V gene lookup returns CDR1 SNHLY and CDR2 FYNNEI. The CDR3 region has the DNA TGTGCCAGCAGTGAAGAACTCCCACCCGCCGACGTCCTGACTTTC. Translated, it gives CASSEELPPADVLTF.

The CDR3 DNA follows: TGCAGTGCCCCCAGCCCGGGGACAGGGGCCAACGTCCTGACTTTC. This codes for CSAPSPGTGANVLTF. This chain connects TRBV20-1 to TRBJ2-6; D is perhaps TRBD1 (6 bases). There are 15 residues in the CDR3. Between the trimmed V and J ends, which lost 6 bases and 4 bases, there was a span of 16 bases. Germline CDR1 is DFQATT and CDR2 is SNEGSKA (reference sequence).

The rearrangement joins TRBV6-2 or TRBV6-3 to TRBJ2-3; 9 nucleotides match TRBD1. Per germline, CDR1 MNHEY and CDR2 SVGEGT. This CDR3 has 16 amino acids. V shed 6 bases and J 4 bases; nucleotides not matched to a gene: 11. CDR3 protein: CASSTTPDRGADTQYF. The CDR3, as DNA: TGTGCCAGCAGCACTACCCCGGACAGGGGTGCAGATACGCAGTATTTT.